Listed below are T cell receptor beta chains from one sample, sequenced in a study of shared clonotypes between healthy human individuals. Produced via immunoSEQ multiplex PCR; TCRdb's table is partial and in-frame only. The profile shows 2,500,000 or so clones, around nine tenths of them singletons. Sequencing was done on a sample of naive CD4+ T cells sorted from blood. The receptor set was obtained from a man younger than 35 in good health. The CDR3 runs from the conserved cysteine through the conserved F or W. A D gene is named only where the DNA matches it firmly. Expanded clones are given a class, and other clones once, few, many or no size at all.

>TRBJ1-6|TRBV7-9|TRBD1|few
TGTGCCAGCAGCTTAGGACAGGGAGTTAATTCACCCCTCCACTTT
CASSLGQGVNSPLHF
>TRBJ1-2|TRBV30|-|few
TGTGCCTGGAGCGCCGGACAGAGGGGCTACACCTTC
CAWSAGQRGYTF
>TRBJ1-2|TRBV9|-|-
TGTGCCAGCAGCGCCAGTGCGAGTCCCTATGGCTACACCTTC
CASSASASPYGYTF
>TRBJ2-7|TRBV6-5|-|-
TGTGCCAGCAGTTACTCGAGGCCGACAGGTCACTACGAGCAGTACTTC
CASSYSRPTGHYEQYF
>TRBJ1-4|TRBV5-6|-|-
TGTGCCAGCAGCCGGGCGCGACCAGGAGCCGAAAAACTGTTTTTT
CASSRARPGAEKLFF
>TRBJ2-2|TRBV6-6|-|-
TGTGCCAGCAGTTTCAGACCAGGGACCGGGGAGCTGTTTTTT
CASSFRPGTGELFF
>TRBJ1-3|TRBV2|-|-
TGTGCCAGCAGCTCCCAGGGAACTGGAAACACCATATATTTT
CASSSQGTGNTIYF
>TRBJ1-4|TRBV6-5|-|few
TGTGCCAGCAGTTTCAGGGGCGGTAATGAAAAACTGTTTTTT
CASSFRGGNEKLFF
>TRBJ2-3|TRBV4-1|-|once
TGCGCCAGCAGCCCACAAGGTGGTGTGGGGATTACAGATACGCAGTATTTT
CASSPQGGVGITDTQYF
>TRBJ2-3|TRBV7-8|-|-
TGTGCCAGCAGTTACATATACTCAACCACAGATACGCAGTATTTT
CASSYIYSTTDTQYF
>TRBJ2-7|TRBV18|TRBD2|-
TGTGCCAGCTCACCACCCGGGACTAGCGGGTACTCCTACGAGCAGTACTTC
CASSPPGTSGYSYEQYF
>TRBJ1-4|TRBV30|-|once
TGTGCCTGGCATAGCGGTTCTAATGAAAAACTGTTTTTT
CAWHSGSNEKLFF
>TRBJ2-1|TRBV11-2|TRBD2|-
TGTGCCAGCAGTTCTAGCGGGAGGAGCTACAATGAGCAGTTCTTC
CASSSSGRSYNEQFF
>TRBJ2-7|TRBV19|TRBD1|-
TGTGCCAGTAGCAGGACAGGGGGCATCTACGAGCAGTACTTC
CASSRTGGIYEQYF
>TRBJ1-6|TRBV18|-|-
TGTGCCAGCTCGTATACTCGGGCGGTTTCACCCCTCCACTTT
CASSYTRAVSPLHF
>TRBJ2-3|TRBV7-2|-|once
TGTGCCAGCAGCAACCCAGAGGGGGATACGCAGTATTTT
CASSNPEGDTQYF
>TRBJ2-3|TRBV9|-|-
TGTGCCAGCAGCGTAGCGGGGCGGAGCGGCACAGATACGCAGTATTTT
CASSVAGRSGTDTQYF
>TRBJ1-4|TRBV11-2|TRBD1|-
TGTGCCAGCAGCCGGGACAGGACAAATGAAAAACTGTTTTTT
CASSRDRTNEKLFF
>TRBJ1-2|TRBV30|TRBD1|-
TGTGCCTGGAGTGAGGGGGGCAGGGGGCGAAGTGGCTACACCTTC
CAWSEGGRGRSGYTF
>TRBJ2-3|TRBV10-3|-|-
TGTGCCATCAGTGATCGACTAGGCGCAGATACGCAGTATTTT
CAISDRLGADTQYF
>TRBJ2-7|TRBV5-6|-|-
TGTGCCAGCAGCCTTAGGACCAGCGAGCAGTACTTC
CASSLRTSEQYF
>TRBJ2-7|TRBV5-5|-|-
TGTGCCAGCAGCTTGGGGTACCGGGCCGTTGCCTACGAGCAGTACTTC
CASSLGYRAVAYEQYF
>TRBJ1-1|TRBV7-9|-|-
TGTGCCAGCAGCTTAGACGGGGCTTCCACTGAAGCTTTCTTT
CASSLDGASTEAFF
>TRBJ2-1|TRBV10-3|-|once
TGTGCCATCAGTGAGCCCTTTCCCCCTCGATTCTTC
CAISEPFPPRFF
>TRBJ1-1|TRBV6-6|-|-
TGTGCCAGCAGTCCCCGGGCCCCGAGGACTGAAGCTTTCTTT
CASSPRAPRTEAFF
>TRBJ2-5|TRBV18|TRBD2|-
TGTGCCAGCTCACCTCCTGGACTAGCGGGAGTTCAAGAGACCCAGTACTTC
CASSPPGLAGVQETQYF